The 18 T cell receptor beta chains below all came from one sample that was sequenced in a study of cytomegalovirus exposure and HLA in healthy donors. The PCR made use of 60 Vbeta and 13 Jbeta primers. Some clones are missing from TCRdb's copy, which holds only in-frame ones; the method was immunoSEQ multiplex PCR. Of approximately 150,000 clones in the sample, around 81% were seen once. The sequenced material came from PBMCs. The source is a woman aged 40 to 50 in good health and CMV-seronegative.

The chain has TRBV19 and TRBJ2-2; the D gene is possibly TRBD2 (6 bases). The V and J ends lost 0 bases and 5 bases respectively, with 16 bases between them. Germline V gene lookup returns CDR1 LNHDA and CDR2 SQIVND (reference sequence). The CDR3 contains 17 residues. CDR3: CASSIDPTAGLTGELFF. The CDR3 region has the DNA TGTGCCAGTAGTATAGATCCCACGGCGGGATTAACCGGGGAGCTGTTTTTT. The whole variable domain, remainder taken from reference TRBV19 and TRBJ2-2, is DGGITQSPKYLFRKEGQNVTLSCEQNLNHDAMYWYRQDPGQGLRLIYYSQIVNDFQKGDIAEGYSVSREKKESFPLTVTSAQKNPTAFYLCASSIDPTAGLTGELFFGEGSRLTVL.

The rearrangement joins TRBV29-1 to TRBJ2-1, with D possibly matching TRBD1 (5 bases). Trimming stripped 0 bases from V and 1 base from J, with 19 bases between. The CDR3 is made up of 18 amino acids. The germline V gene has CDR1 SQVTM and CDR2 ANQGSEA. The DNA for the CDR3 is TGCAGCGTTGAAGATCAGGGTCCGCTTGTCCCTTCCTACAATGAGCAGTTCTTC. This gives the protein CSVEDQGPLVPSYNEQFF.

CDR3 sequence reads: CAWTGSGREETQYF. The CDR3 DNA sequence: TGTGCCTGGACGGGATCCGGGAGGGAAGAGACCCAGTACTTC. V gene TRBV30 combines with J gene TRBJ2-5, with 8 bases aligning to TRBD2. Germline V gene data show CDR1 as GTSNPN and CDR2 as SVGIG (reference sequence). There are 14 residues in the CDR3. V gave up 4 bases and J gave up 3 bases; unmatched junction bases: 7.

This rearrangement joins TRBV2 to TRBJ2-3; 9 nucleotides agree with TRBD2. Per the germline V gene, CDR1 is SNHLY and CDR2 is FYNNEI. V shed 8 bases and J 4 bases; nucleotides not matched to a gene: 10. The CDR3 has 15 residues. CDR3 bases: TGTGCCAGCGTTTGGGGCGGGAGGGGGCCAGATACGCAGTATTTT. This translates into CASVWGGRGPDTQYF.

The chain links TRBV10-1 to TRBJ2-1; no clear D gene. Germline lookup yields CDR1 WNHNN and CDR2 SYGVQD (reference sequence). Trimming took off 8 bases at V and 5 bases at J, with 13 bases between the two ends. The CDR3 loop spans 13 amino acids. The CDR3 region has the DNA TGCGCCAGCGAGAGGCGGCGTCACAATGAGCAGTTCTTC. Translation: CASERRRHNEQFF.

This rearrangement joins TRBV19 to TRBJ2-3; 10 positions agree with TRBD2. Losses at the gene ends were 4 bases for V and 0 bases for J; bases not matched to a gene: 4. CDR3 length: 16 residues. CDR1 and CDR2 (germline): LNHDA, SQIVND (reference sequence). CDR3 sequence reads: CASSKRTSGSTDTQYF. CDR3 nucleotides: TGTGCCAGTAGTAAAAGGACTAGCGGTAGCACAGATACGCAGTATTTT.

DNA for the CDR3: TGCGCCAGCAGCACCAGAGGGTCCAGCGGGGACGAGCAGTACTTC. This translates into CASSTRGSSGDEQYF. V gene TRBV5-1 combines with J gene TRBJ2-7, with 7 bases that match TRBD2. The CDR3 consists of 15 residues. V gave up 4 bases and J gave up 5 bases; unmatched junction bases: 12. Germline V CDR1 and CDR2: SGHRS, YFSETQ.

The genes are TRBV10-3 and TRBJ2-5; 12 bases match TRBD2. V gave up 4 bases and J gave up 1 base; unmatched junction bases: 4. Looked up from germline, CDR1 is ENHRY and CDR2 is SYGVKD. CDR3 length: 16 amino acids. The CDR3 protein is CAISAGLAGFQETQYF. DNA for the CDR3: TGTGCCATCAGTGCGGGACTAGCGGGCTTCCAAGAGACCCAGTACTTC.

This CDR3 reads CASSSQAGPYNEQFF. The CDR3 DNA reads as TGTGCCAGCAGCTCGCAAGCGGGACCCTACAATGAGCAGTTCTTC. The chain is built from TRBV7-3 and TRBJ2-1; 7 bases match TRBD2. From germline, CDR1 is SGHTA and CDR2 FQGTGA. This CDR3 comprises 15 residues. V shed 4 bases, J shed 2 bases, and the junction held 5 bases outside the gene matches.

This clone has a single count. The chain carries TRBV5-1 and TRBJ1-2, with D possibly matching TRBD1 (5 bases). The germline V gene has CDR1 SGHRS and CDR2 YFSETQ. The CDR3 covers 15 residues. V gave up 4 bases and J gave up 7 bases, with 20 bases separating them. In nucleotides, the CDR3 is TGCGCCAGCAGCCTACGGGGGGGGGTGAATGGTGGCTACACCTTC. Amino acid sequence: CASSLRGGVNGGYTF.

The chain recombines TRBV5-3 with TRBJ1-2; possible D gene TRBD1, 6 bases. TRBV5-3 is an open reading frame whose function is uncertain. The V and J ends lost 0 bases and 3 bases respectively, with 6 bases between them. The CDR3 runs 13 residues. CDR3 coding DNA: TGTGCCAGAAGCTTGGAGGGGGACTATGGCTACACCTTC. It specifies CARSLEGDYGYTF.

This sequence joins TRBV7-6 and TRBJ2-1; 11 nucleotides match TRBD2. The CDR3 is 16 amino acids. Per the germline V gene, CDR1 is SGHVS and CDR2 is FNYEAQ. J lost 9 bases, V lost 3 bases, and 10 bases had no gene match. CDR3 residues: CASSFPLLAGAPEQFF. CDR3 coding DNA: TGTGCCAGCAGCTTCCCCTTACTAGCGGGAGCACCTGAGCAGTTCTTC.

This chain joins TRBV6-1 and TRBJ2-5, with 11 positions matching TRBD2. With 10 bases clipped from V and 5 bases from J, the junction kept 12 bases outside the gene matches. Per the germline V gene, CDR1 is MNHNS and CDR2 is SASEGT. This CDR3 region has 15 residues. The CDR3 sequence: CATNSLAGGKETQYF. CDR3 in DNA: TGTGCCACGAATTCCTTAGCGGGAGGGAAGGAGACCCAGTACTTC.

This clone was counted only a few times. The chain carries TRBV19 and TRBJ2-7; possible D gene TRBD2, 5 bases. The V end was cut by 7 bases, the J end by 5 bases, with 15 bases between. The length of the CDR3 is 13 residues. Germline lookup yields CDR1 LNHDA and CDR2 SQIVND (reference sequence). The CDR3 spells CASTSTAGDEQYF. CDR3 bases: TGTGCCAGTACCTCAACCGCGGGCGACGAGCAGTACTTC.

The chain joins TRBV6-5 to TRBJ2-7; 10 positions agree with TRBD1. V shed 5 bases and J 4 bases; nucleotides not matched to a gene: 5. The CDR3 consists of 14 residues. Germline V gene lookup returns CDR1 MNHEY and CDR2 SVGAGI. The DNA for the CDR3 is TGTGCCAGCAGTCCCGGACAGGGGGAGTACGAGCAGTACTTC. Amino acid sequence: CASSPGQGEYEQYF.

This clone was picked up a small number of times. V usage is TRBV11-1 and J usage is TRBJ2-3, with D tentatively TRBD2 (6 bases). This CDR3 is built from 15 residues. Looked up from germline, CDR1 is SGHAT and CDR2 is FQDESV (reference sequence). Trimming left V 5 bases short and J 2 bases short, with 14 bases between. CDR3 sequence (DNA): TGTGCCAGCAGCGCAGGACTACCCCCCACAGATACGCAGTATTTT. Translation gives CASSAGLPPTDTQYF.

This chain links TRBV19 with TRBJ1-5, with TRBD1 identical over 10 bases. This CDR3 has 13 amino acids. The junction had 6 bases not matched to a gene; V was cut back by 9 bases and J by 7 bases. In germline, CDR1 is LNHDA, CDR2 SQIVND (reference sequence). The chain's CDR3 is CASGTGDGQPQHF. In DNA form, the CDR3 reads TGTGCCAGCGGGACAGGGGATGGGCAGCCCCAGCATTTT.

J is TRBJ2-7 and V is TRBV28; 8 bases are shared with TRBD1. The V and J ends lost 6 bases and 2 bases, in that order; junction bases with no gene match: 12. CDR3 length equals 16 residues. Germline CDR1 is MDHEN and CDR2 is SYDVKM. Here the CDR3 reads CASSPYGQGWTYEQYF. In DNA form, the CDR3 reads TGTGCCAGCAGCCCCTATGGACAGGGCTGGACCTACGAGCAGTACTTC.